This is a list of T cell receptor beta chains from one sample in a study of PD-L1 blockade in urothelial cancer. The data were produced by immunoSEQ multiplex PCR, yet TCRdb's version contains in-frame clones alone and is incomplete. The data show about 88,000 clones, roughly nine tenths seen once. The sample was PBMCs, taken around atezolizumab (anti-PD-L1) treatment. The receptors originated from a woman of 80 years or more with urothelial cancer. Both conserved end residues are trimmed from each CDR3.

j_gene	v_gene	CDR3aa
TRBJ2-1	TRBV29-1	SVGAPISYNEQF
TRBJ1-2	TRBV27	AVASNYGYT
TRBJ1-3	TRBV19	ASSTDGAGNTIY
TRBJ2-7	TRBV28	ASRIGGEAYEQY
TRBJ1-1	TRBV7-9	ASSPGGTGGRAF
TRBJ1-5	TRBV28	ASRGQFNQPQH
TRBJ1-1	TRBV2	ASTAGVNTEAF
TRBJ2-2	TRBV28	ASSFVGGQVLTGELF
TRBJ2-7	TRBV28	ASSHQASYEQY
TRBJ2-3	TRBV27	ASSPLAAGGTDTQY
TRBJ2-1	TRBV6-4	ASSGASGSFANEQF
TRBJ1-1	TRBV6-5	ASSLRDRGNEAF
TRBJ2-7	TRBV28	ASEEGYEQY
TRBJ2-1	TRBV28	ASSSPVAGGVNEQF
TRBJ2-1	TRBV4-2	ASSQEGEGGISEQF
TRBJ1-1	TRBV27	ASSPDRVGNTEAF
TRBJ1-4	TRBV29-1	SAGVLAEKLF
TRBJ1-2	TRBV9	ASSGPDRVHGYT
TRBJ2-2	TRBV10-3	AISEGDSLNTGELF
TRBJ2-1	TRBV9	ASSLAEGQGWSEQF
TRBJ1-5	TRBV19	ASSIVPGGQPQH
TRBJ1-2	TRBV6-5	ASSYTTGPYGYT
TRBJ2-1	TRBV11-2	ASSLQPTRQF
TRBJ2-5	TRBV11-2	ASSSGLAGRETQY
TRBJ1-5	TRBV6-6	ASTKSGFNQPQH
TRBJ1-1	TRBV5-1	ASRKGPDTEAF
TRBJ2-2	TRBV11-3	ASSLKRDYGELF
TRBJ2-3	TRBV14	ASSQDRGTDTQY
TRBJ2-5	TRBV30	AWRGWRETQY
TRBJ1-2	TRBV2	ASIRDTLNVGYT
TRBJ2-7	TRBV4-2	ASSQDGTGSSYEQY
TRBJ1-5	TRBV5-1	ASSLGGLDQPQH
TRBJ2-7	TRBV19	ASSIWTGASYEQY
TRBJ2-2	TRBV7-3	ASSLPSGQGPGELF
TRBJ2-3	TRBV6-5	ASSSSRRAYTDTQY
TRBJ1-1	TRBV5-1	ASSLAGVRTEAF
TRBJ2-3	TRBV14	ASSRRQREGLQDTQY
TRBJ2-3	TRBV11-2	ASSLGLAGSTDTQY
TRBJ2-1	TRBV7-2	ASSLEGRGSKSYNEQF
TRBJ2-5	TRBV12-1	ASSPPPGLASQETQY
TRBJ1-2	TRBV5-1	ASSLSGRTGDGYT
TRBJ2-5	TRBV20-1	SAPGVETQY
TRBJ2-1	TRBV28	ASRASGRSEQF